A single sample gave rise to the 2 T cell receptor beta chains below, sequenced in a study of blood T cell repertoires in COVID-19. Sequenced by immunoSEQ multiplex PCR; TCRdb stores in-frame clones only, minus some. Altogether under 120,000 clones are present, 75% to 90% being singletons, with the ten largest covering around 32%. The specimen was peripheral blood. The source of these receptors is a woman aged 80 or older with acute or convalescent COVID-19.

The gene calls are TRBV19 and TRBJ2-3; 7 nucleotides agree with TRBD2. This CDR3 has 15 amino acids. After removal of 3 bases from V and 1 base from J, the junction contained 4 bases not matched to a gene. CDR1 and CDR2 (germline): LNHDA, SQIVND (reference sequence). The CDR3 here is CASSIRGVGTDTQYF. Written as DNA, the CDR3 is TGTGCCAGTAGTATTCGGGGGGTCGGCACAGATACGCAGTATTTT.

The rearrangement links TRBV9 to TRBJ2-4, with D perhaps TRBD2 (6 bases). V gave up 4 bases and J gave up 0 bases, with 14 bases separating them. Per germline, CDR1 SGDLS and CDR2 YYNGEE. This CDR3 region has 16 residues. CDR3 protein: CASSLTGGLAKNIQYF. DNA for the CDR3: TGTGCCAGCAGCCTCACTGGAGGGCTAGCCAAAAACATTCAGTACTTC. The full variable domain, its missing parts supplied by reference TRBV9 and TRBJ2-4, is DSGVTQTPKHLITATGQRVTLRCSPRSGDLSVYWYQQSLDQGLQFLIQYYNGEERAKGNILERFSAQQFPDLHSELNLSSLELGDSALYFCASSLTGGLAKNIQYFGAGTRLSVL.